The T cell receptor (beta chain) under discussion was sequenced for a study of PD-L1 blockade in urothelial cancer. For the study at large: The analyses of blood took place 3 weeks (second dose) and 6 weeks after treatment start.

Time point described: peripheral blood 6 weeks after treatment start. Each patient presented with locally advanced or metastatic urothelial carcinoma. Germline V lookup: CDR1 WNHNN, CDR2 SYGVQD (reference sequence). The V and J ends lost 4 bases and 6 bases, in that order; junction bases with no gene match: 7. This CDR3 comprises 15 residues. PCRs were each spiked with synthetic TCR analog templates. Libraries were prepared by immunoSEQ multiplex PCR; TCRdb keeps only in-frame clonotypes and omits some of them. There are about 45,000 clones in the sample; roughly four fifths occur only once, and approximately 13% lies in the top ten.

The starting material was PBMCs, obtained around atezolizumab (anti-PD-L1) treatment. V is TRBV10-1 and J is TRBJ2-1, with 9 nucleotides matching TRBD1. This clonotype was obtained from a man aged 60 to 69 with urothelial cancer. The CDR3 sequence is CASSVGTGPTNEQFF. CDR3 nucleotide sequence: TGCGCCAGCAGTGTCGGGACAGGGCCCACCAATGAGCAGTTCTTC.